This TCR beta chain was documented in a study of T-cell reconstitution after alpha-beta-depleted transplantation in children. The library targeted TCRbeta and was prepared with unique molecular identifiers. TCRdb used MiXCR to reprocess the PCR reads, holding one entry per CDR3 protein. This table has around 300,000 distinct CDR3 sequences, less than 9.5% appearing once. Whole-study results and caveats: Expanded graft clones numbering several hundred reportedly gave rise to alpha-beta T cells about two months after transplant. It was newly produced T cells that mostly accounted for T-cell counts and diversity one year after transplant. Some patients' high day-60 TCRbeta diversity was traced to surviving recipient T cells and thymic progenitors.

The table lists this clonotype with many counts. No antigen is known for it. The clonotype was recovered from a female patient between 2 and 15 years old who had a stem cell transplant for Fanconi anemia, so the T cells may come from the graft donor. The input for sequencing was peripheral blood, taken 360 days after TCRalphabeta/CD19-depleted stem cell transplant.

CDR3 nucleotides: TGTGCCAGCAGAAACGGACAGGGGGCAGAGACCCAGTACTTC. This encodes CASRNGQGAETQYF. The rearrangement joins TRBV12-3 or TRBV12-4 to TRBJ2-5, with 11 bases aligning to TRBD1. The V segment lost 6 bases and the J segment 4 bases; nucleotides outside the gene matches: 4. This CDR3 comprises 14 residues.